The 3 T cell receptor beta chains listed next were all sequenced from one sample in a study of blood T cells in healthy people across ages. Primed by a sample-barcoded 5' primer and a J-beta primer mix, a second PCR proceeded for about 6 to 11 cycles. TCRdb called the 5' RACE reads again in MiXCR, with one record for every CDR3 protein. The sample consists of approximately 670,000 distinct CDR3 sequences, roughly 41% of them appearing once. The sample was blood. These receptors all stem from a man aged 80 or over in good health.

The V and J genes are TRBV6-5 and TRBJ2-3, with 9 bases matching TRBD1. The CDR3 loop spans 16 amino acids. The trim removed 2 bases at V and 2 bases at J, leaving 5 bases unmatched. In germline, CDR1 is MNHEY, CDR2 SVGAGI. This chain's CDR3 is CASSYKGQGPTDTQYF. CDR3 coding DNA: TGTGCCAGCAGTTACAAGGGACAGGGACCCACAGATACGCAGTATTTT.

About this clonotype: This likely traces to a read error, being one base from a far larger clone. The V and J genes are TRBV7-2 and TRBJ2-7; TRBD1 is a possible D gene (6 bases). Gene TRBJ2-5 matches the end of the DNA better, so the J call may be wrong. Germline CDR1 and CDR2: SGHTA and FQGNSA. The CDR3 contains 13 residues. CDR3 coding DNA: TGTGCCAGCAGCTGGGCAGGGGTGGAGACCCAGTACTTC. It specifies CASSWAGVETQYF.

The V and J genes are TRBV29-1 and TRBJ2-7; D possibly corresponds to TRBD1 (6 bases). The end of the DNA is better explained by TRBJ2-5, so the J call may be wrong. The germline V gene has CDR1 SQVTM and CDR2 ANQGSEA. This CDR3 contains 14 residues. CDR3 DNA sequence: TGCAGCGTTGAATACCAGGGGAAGGGGAAGACCCAGTACTTC. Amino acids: CSVEYQGKGKTQYF.